This is a list of T cell receptor beta chains from one sample in a study of T cell responses to AZD1222 COVID-19 vaccine. Data came from immunoSEQ multiplex PCR; TCRdb stores just in-frame clones and leaves some out. The sample lists 140,000 to 150,000 clones, over 90% seen once, with less than 6.5% in the top ten. The sample was peripheral blood, taken on day 0 of AZD1222 vaccination. These receptors were taken from an adult in good health. The CDR3 runs from the conserved cysteine through the conserved F or W. The D gene is left open where the match is weak. The listing skips clone size in some rows; elsewhere it reads once, few, many or a size class.

V gene	clone size	CDR3 length	D gene	J gene	CDR3 DNA	CDR3 protein
TRBV28	-	15	TRBD1	TRBJ2-7	TGTGCCAGCAGTGCAACCGGGACAGGGGGCCACGAGCAGTACTTC	CASSATGTGGHEQYF
TRBV30	-	14	-	TRBJ1-2	TGTGCCTGGAGTGCAGCCGGGCCAGACTATGGCTACACCTTC	CAWSAAGPDYGYTF
TRBV7-3	-	14	-	TRBJ2-5	TGTGCCAGCAGCTTTGGGCTGTGGGGGGAGACCCAGTACTTC	CASSFGLWGETQYF
TRBV6-5	-	14	-	TRBJ2-2	TGTGCCAGCCGGGACGGTGCGAACACCGGGGAGCTGTTTTTT	CASRDGANTGELFF
TRBV4-1	-	13	-	TRBJ2-1	TGCGCCAGCAGCCAAGCCCGCTACAATGAGCAGTTCTTC	CASSQARYNEQFF
TRBV7-9	once	14	-	TRBJ2-1	TGTGCCCCCAGGAGACTAGTGGCCTACAATGAGCAGTTCTTC	CAPRRLVAYNEQFF
TRBV18	-	13	-	TRBJ1-1	TGTGCCAGCTCACCCCCCTTGAACACTGAAGCTTTCTTT	CASSPPLNTEAFF
TRBV18	-	17	TRBD2	TRBJ2-2	TGTGCCAGCTCACCACCGCCTCTGACTAGCGGAACCGGGGAGCTGTTTTTT	CASSPPPLTSGTGELFF
TRBV15	-	14	-	TRBJ2-2	TGTGCCACCAGCAGAGATAAGGGAACCGGGGAGCTGTTTTTT	CATSRDKGTGELFF
TRBV28	-	15	TRBD2	TRBJ2-7	TGTGCCAGCAGGTCCGGACTAGCGGGGAACTACGAGCAGTACTTC	CASRSGLAGNYEQYF
TRBV11-2	-	15	TRBD2	TRBJ2-1	TGTGCCAGCAGCCCCGTAGGGGCGGGAGGATGGGAGCAGTTCTTC	CASSPVGAGGWEQFF
TRBV11-2	once	16	-	TRBJ1-1	TGTGCCAGCAGCTTCAGAGGTCGGGAAAGGAGCACTGAAGCTTTCTTT	CASSFRGRERSTEAFF
TRBV6-1	-	16	-	TRBJ1-2	TGTGCCAGCAGTGACTGGCAGGGCTGGTCCGACTATGGCTACACCTTC	CASSDWQGWSDYGYTF
TRBV19	few	17	TRBD2	TRBJ2-1	TGTGCCAGTAGTTTCCCTAGCGGGAGGGCCTCCTACAATGAGCAGTTCTTC	CASSFPSGRASYNEQFF
TRBV4-2	few	17	TRBD2	TRBJ2-7	TGTGCCAGCAGCCAAGATCGCAGCGGGAGTATCGGATACGAGCAGTACTTC	CASSQDRSGSIGYEQYF
TRBV19	-	15	-	TRBJ2-5	TGTGCCAGTAGTATAAGGGTGAGAGGGATGGAGACCCAGTACTTC	CASSIRVRGMETQYF
TRBV30	-	11	-	TRBJ2-7	TGTGCCTGGAGTACGAGCTACGAGCAGTACTTC	CAWSTSYEQYF
TRBV4-1	-	14	TRBD1	TRBJ1-2	TGCGCCAGCAGCCAAGAGGGCAGGGGGCGCGTCTACACCTTC	CASSQEGRGRVYTF
TRBV20-1	-	11	TRBD1	TRBJ2-5	TGCAGCGGGACAGGGTTAGAGACCCAGTACTTC	CSGTGLETQYF
TRBV7-2	few	13	TRBD1	TRBJ2-7	TGTGCCAGCAGCTTCGAGGACAGGTACGAGCAGTACTTC	CASSFEDRYEQYF
TRBV30	-	15	-	TRBJ1-2	TGTGCCTGGAGTAAATGGCAGGGTGGCCTTGATGGCTACACCTTC	CAWSKWQGGLDGYTF
TRBV28	-	16	TRBD2	TRBJ2-3	TGTGCCAGCAGTCAGGGGACTAGCGGGAGTGGAGATACGCAGTATTTT	CASSQGTSGSGDTQYF
TRBV4-1	-	13	-	TRBJ1-2	TGCGCCAGCAGCCAAGGCGGGATCTATGGCTACACCTTC	CASSQGGIYGYTF
TRBV7-9	-	14	TRBD1	TRBJ1-5	TGTGCCAGCAGCCCTGGGACAGGGGGCCAGCCCCAGCATTTT	CASSPGTGGQPQHF
TRBV5-4	-	15	TRBD1	TRBJ2-2	TGTGCCAGCAGCTTCCCGGGACAGGGAAACGGGGAGCTGTTTTTT	CASSFPGQGNGELFF